These 24 T cell receptor beta chains were all obtained from the same sample, sequenced in a study of T cell responses to AZD1222 COVID-19 vaccine. Produced via immunoSEQ multiplex PCR; TCRdb's table is partial and in-frame only. The table records around 100,000 clones, around 87% of them present only once. Source: peripheral blood, taken on day 0 of MenACWY control vaccination. The receptors shown here come from an adult in good health.

The chain combines TRBV28 with TRBJ2-3; TRBD1 agrees at 12 bases. Germline V gives CDR1 MDHEN, CDR2 SYDVKM. There are 17 residues in the CDR3. The V gene end was trimmed by 0 bases and the J gene end by 3 bases; junction bases not matched to a gene: 4. DNA for the CDR3: TGTGCCAGCAGTTTATGGGGGGACAGGGGGCGGACAGATACGCAGTATTTT. Translation: CASSLWGDRGRTDTQYF. The full variable domain, its missing parts supplied by reference TRBV28 and TRBJ2-3, is DVKVTQSSRYLVKRTGEKVFLECVQDMDHENMFWYRQDPGLGLRLIYFSYDVKMKEKGDIPEGYSVSREKKERFSLILESASTNQTSMYLCASSLWGDRGRTDTQYFGPGTRLTVL.

The rearrangement uses TRBV10-3 and TRBJ2-1; 7 nucleotides agree with TRBD1. CDR1 is ENHRY, CDR2 SYGVKD, per germline. The ends lost 2 bases at V and 0 bases at J; junction bases unmatched: 16. The CDR3 loop spans 20 amino acids. The CDR3 here is CAISEDPPPQGRSSYNEQFF. Written as DNA, the CDR3 is TGTGCCATCAGTGAGGACCCCCCACCACAGGGGCGGAGCTCCTACAATGAGCAGTTCTTC.

V and J are TRBV19 and TRBJ2-1; 13 bases agree with TRBD2. Germline-derived CDR1 and CDR2 are LNHDA and SQIVND (reference sequence). The CDR3 length is 13 residues. V gave up 6 bases and J gave up 13 bases; unmatched junction bases: 6. The CDR3: CASSSGLAGVQFF. The CDR3 DNA is TGTGCCAGTAGCTCAGGACTAGCGGGAGTTCAGTTCTTC. The full variable domain, with the rest looked up from reference TRBV19 and TRBJ2-1, is DGGITQSPKYLFRKEGQNVTLSCEQNLNHDAMYWYRQDPGQGLRLIYYSQIVNDFQKGDIAEGYSVSREKKESFPLTVTSAQKNPTAFYLCASSSGLAGVQFFGPGTRLTVL.

The chain uses TRBV5-1 and TRBJ2-2, with TRBD2 identical over 9 bases. V lost 8 bases and J lost 6; bases outside the gene matches: 11. CDR1 SGHRS and CDR2 YFSETQ come from the germline V gene. CDR3 length equals 15 residues. The CDR3 protein is CASTWLAGVAGELFF. CDR3 nucleotide sequence: TGCGCCAGTACGTGGTTAGCGGGAGTGGCCGGGGAGCTGTTTTTT. Drawing the rest from reference TRBV5-1 and TRBJ2-2, the complete variable domain is KAGVTQTPRYLIKTRGQQVTLSCSPISGHRSVSWYQQTPGQGLQFLFEYFSETQRNKGNFPGRFSGRQFSNSRSEMNVSTLELGDSALYLCASTWLAGVAGELFFGEGSRLTVL.

This clone has only one observation. This sequence joins TRBV30 and TRBJ1-2, with 7 bases aligning to TRBD1. Trimming took 3 bases from V and 6 from J; bases not matched to a gene: 7. This CDR3 is 13 amino acids long. From germline, CDR1 is GTSNPN and CDR2 SVGIG (reference sequence). CDR3 nucleotides: TGTGCCTGGAGCGCCGACAGGGTAAATGGCTACACCTTC. Translation: CAWSADRVNGYTF.

This clone was counted at least ten times. The rearrangement joins TRBV27 to TRBJ2-1; D not certain. The V gene's germline CDR1 is MNHEY and CDR2 SMNVEV (reference sequence). Deletions cut 5 bases from V and 0 bases from J, with 14 bases between. CDR3 length: 16 residues. CDR3 in DNA: TGTGCCAGCAGTGGGTCCGGAGCCAGCTCCTACAATGAGCAGTTCTTC. This codes for CASSGSGASSYNEQFF.

The V and J genes are TRBV25-1 and TRBJ1-6, with D possibly TRBD1 on 5 matching bases. With 0 bases removed from V and 5 bases from J, the gap between germline ends came to 8 bases. Germline assignment: CDR1 MGHDK and CDR2 SYGVNS. The CDR3 is 15 amino acids. In DNA form, the CDR3 reads TGTGCCAGCAGTGAATATGCAGGGCATAATTCACCCCTCCACTTT. This codes for CASSEYAGHNSPLHF.

The sample holds one count of this clone. V usage is TRBV28 and J usage is TRBJ2-7; no clear D. The V gene's germline CDR1 is MDHEN and CDR2 SYDVKM. This CDR3 contains 13 residues. The V gene lost 5 bases and the J gene lost 2 bases, with 10 bases spanning the gap. The CDR3 nucleotides are TGTGCCAGCAGTCCCTATGGGGCCTACGAGCAGTACTTC. It encodes CASSPYGAYEQYF.

This rearrangement joins TRBV19 to TRBJ1-6; 8 bases map to TRBD1. The CDR3 covers 14 residues. Germline V lookup: CDR1 LNHDA, CDR2 SQIVND (reference sequence). The ends lost 5 bases at V and 8 bases at J; junction bases unmatched: 5. This CDR3 is CASSLGQVDSPLHF. The CDR3 DNA is TGTGCCAGTAGTTTGGGACAGGTTGATTCACCCCTCCACTTT.

This chain connects TRBV28 to TRBJ2-7; TRBD1 agrees at 8 bases. Trimming removed 3 bases from V and 2 bases from J; junction bases left unmatched: 12. Germline CDR1 reads MDHEN; CDR2 reads SYDVKM. The CDR3 runs to 17 residues. The CDR3 DNA is TGTGCCAGCAGTTTGGGCGTGGTGGGGACAGGCGCCTACGAGCAGTACTTC. Amino acid sequence: CASSLGVVGTGAYEQYF.

The chain uses TRBV6-5 and TRBJ2-7, with D tentatively TRBD2 (6 bases). In germline, CDR1 is MNHEY, CDR2 SVGAGI. V was shortened by 2 bases and J by 6 bases, with 20 bases between the two germline ends. The CDR3 is 16 residues long. The CDR3 DNA sequence: TGTGCCAGCAGTTACCATGCGGGACTCCCTCGCTCCGAGCAGTACTTC. It encodes CASSYHAGLPRSEQYF.

This chain joins TRBV25-1 and TRBJ2-1; D is unclear. Trimming shortened V by 2 bases and J by 0 bases, and 11 bases separated the two germline ends. Germline loops: CDR1 MGHDK, CDR2 SYGVNS. The CDR3 contains 16 residues. Written as DNA, the CDR3 is TGTGCCAGCAGTGAAAACAGTAGGCCCTCCTACAATGAGCAGTTCTTC. Its protein product is CASSENSRPSYNEQFF.

The chain recombines TRBV4-1 with TRBJ2-6, with D possibly called TRBD1 or TRBD2 (5 bases each). The V gene's germline CDR1 is MGHRA and CDR2 YSYEKL. Trimming left V 0 bases short and J 0 bases short, with 9 bases between. This CDR3 is built from 17 residues. The CDR3 region has the DNA TGCGCCAGCAGCCAAGATATTGGGGGCTCTGGGGCCAACGTCCTGACTTTC. This translates into CASSQDIGGSGANVLTF.

The chain employs TRBV5-1 and TRBJ2-3, with 7 positions matching TRBD1. This CDR3 spans 15 amino acids. V was pared by 3 bases and J by 0 bases, with 4 bases of the junction left unmatched. Per germline, CDR1 SGHRS and CDR2 YFSETQ. The CDR3 region is CASSWDSPSTDTQYF. The CDR3 nucleotides are TGCGCCAGCAGCTGGGACAGCCCTAGCACAGATACGCAGTATTTT.

The CDR3 sequence is CASSKQGFAEAFF. The DNA for the CDR3 is TGTGCCAGCAGCAAACAGGGTTTCGCTGAAGCTTTCTTT. This chain links TRBV7-3 with TRBJ1-1, with a tentative D call TRBD1 (6 bases). Deletions cut 5 bases from V and 6 bases from J, with 13 bases between. The CDR3 has 13 residues. From germline, CDR1 is SGHTA and CDR2 FQGTGA.

The gene calls are TRBV4-2 and TRBJ1-3; no definite D call. The CDR3 runs 14 residues. Germline lookup yields CDR1 LGHNA and CDR2 YNFKEQ. V lost 0 bases and J lost 3, with 6 bases in between. The CDR3 DNA follows: TGTGCCAGCAGCCAAGATCGGGGTGGAAACACCATATATTTT. Translated: CASSQDRGGNTIYF.

This rearrangement joins TRBV6-5 to TRBJ1-5; tentative D call: TRBD1 (5 bases). The V end was cut by 7 bases, the J end by 0 bases, with 10 bases between. Per germline, CDR1 MNHEY and CDR2 SVGAGI. The CDR3 covers 14 residues. DNA for the CDR3: TGTGCCAGCATTAGGGACGATAGCAATCAGCCCCAGCATTTT. Amino acids: CASIRDDSNQPQHF.

This sequence joins TRBV19 and TRBJ2-3, with D perhaps TRBD1 or TRBD2 (5 bases each). CDR1 is LNHDA and CDR2 is SQIVND in the germline V gene (reference sequence). V lost 4 bases to trimming and J lost 5 bases, with 16 bases between them. The CDR3 totals 15 residues. The CDR3 DNA follows: TGTGCCAGTAGTAGACAGCGGACCGCAGTAGATACGCAGTATTTT. Translated: CASSRQRTAVDTQYF.

J is TRBJ1-4 and V is TRBV7-2, with a weak D call TRBD1 (5 bases). The CDR3 spans 14 residues. Looked up from germline, CDR1 is SGHTA and CDR2 is FQGNSA. Trimming took 6 bases from V and 8 from J, leaving 16 bases between them. The CDR3 here is CASRPRGSGEKLFF. The CDR3 coding sequence is TGTGCCAGCAGACCTCGGGGCTCAGGGGAAAAACTGTTTTTT.

The table lists this clone with a count of one. The V call is TRBV7-9, the J call TRBJ2-1; 11 nucleotides match TRBD2. The CDR3 runs 17 residues. The germline CDR1 and CDR2 sequences are SEHNR and FQNEAQ (reference sequence). J gave up 2 bases and V 4 bases, and 7 bases lay outside the gene matches. Written as DNA, the CDR3 is TGTGCCAGCAGCTCCACCACTAGCGGGAGTGCCTACAATGAGCAGTTCTTC. Residues: CASSSTTSGSAYNEQFF. Drawing the rest from reference TRBV7-9 and TRBJ2-1, the complete variable domain is DTGVSQNPRHKITKRGQNVTFRCDPISEHNRLYWYRQTLGQGPEFLTYFQNEAQLEKSRLLSDRFSAERPKGSFSTLEIQRTEQGDSAMYLCASSSTTSGSAYNEQFFGPGTRLTVL.

This clone was seen only a few times. The genes are TRBV19 and TRBJ2-7; TRBD1 agrees at 8 bases. J was trimmed by 5 bases and V by 4 bases; bases with no gene match: 7. CDR3 length: 14 residues. CDR1 is LNHDA, CDR2 SQIVND, per germline (reference sequence). The CDR3, as DNA: TGTGCCAGTAGTAACCAGGGGGCGCGGCACGAGCAGTACTTC. As protein: CASSNQGARHEQYF.

Worth noting for this clone: Compared with germline, one end of the junction differs, possibly owing to a read error. CDR3 nucleotide sequence: TGTGCCAGCAGCCATCCTAGCGGGGGGAAAAAAAGAATTCGAGACTTC. Protein sequence: CASSHPSGGKKRIRDF. V and J are TRBV14 and TRBJ2-4, with TRBD2 matching over 11 bases. CDR1 is SGHDN and CDR2 is FVKESK in the germline V gene. CDR3 length: 16 residues.

The chain couples TRBV3-1 (or the pseudogene TRBV3-2) to TRBJ2-7; TRBD1 matches at 10 bases. V gave up 1 base and J gave up 0 bases; unmatched junction bases: 12. The CDR3 has 19 residues. Looked up from germline, CDR1 is LGHDT and CDR2 is YNNKEL (reference sequence). The CDR3 reads CASSQGDRGKEVPSYEQYF. CDR3 bases: TGTGCCAGCAGCCAAGGGGACAGGGGAAAGGAAGTCCCCTCCTACGAGCAGTACTTC.

V gene TRBV25-1 combines with J gene TRBJ2-1; 13 bases align to TRBD2. The CDR3 spans 17 residues. The junction had 11 bases not matched to a gene; V was cut back by 7 bases and J by 5 bases. Per germline, CDR1 MGHDK and CDR2 SYGVNS. This CDR3 is CASIPLLAGGPNNEQFF. The CDR3, as DNA: TGTGCCAGCATCCCCTTACTAGCGGGAGGGCCCAACAATGAGCAGTTCTTC.